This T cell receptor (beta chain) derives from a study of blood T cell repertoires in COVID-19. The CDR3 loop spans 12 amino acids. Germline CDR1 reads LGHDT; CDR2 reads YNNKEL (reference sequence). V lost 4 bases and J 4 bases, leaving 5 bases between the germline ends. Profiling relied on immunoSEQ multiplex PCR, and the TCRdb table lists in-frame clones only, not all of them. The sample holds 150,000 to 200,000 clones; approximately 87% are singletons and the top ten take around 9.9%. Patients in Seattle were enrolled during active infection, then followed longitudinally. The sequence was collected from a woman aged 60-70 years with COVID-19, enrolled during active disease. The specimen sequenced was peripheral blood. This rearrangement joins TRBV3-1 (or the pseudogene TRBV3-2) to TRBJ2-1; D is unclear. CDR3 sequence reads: CASSLHYNEQFF. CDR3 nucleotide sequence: TGTGCCAGCAGCCTACATTACAATGAGCAGTTCTTC.